This T cell receptor beta chain derives from a study of cytomegalovirus exposure and HLA in healthy donors. Notes on this clone: Its specificity is unknown.

Per germline, CDR1 SGHRS and CDR2 YFSETQ. With 0 bases clipped from V and 7 bases from J, the junction kept 9 bases outside the gene matches. CDR3 size: 16 residues. Findings and limits, study-wide: For TCR beta chains, V- and J-gene trimming was later linked to a missense DCLRE1C variant. In a later analysis, several top co-occurrence clusters appeared linked to parvovirus B19, influenza, CMV and Epstein-Barr virus.

PCR amplification relied on 60 Vbeta primers (plus 13 Jbeta primers). Clones were sequenced by immunoSEQ multiplex PCR, and TCRdb holds only the in-frame ones, with some missing. The table records some 120,000 clones, roughly 74% of them present only once. The rearrangement links TRBV5-1 to TRBJ2-7; 11 positions match TRBD2. The clonotype comes from a woman between 50 and 59 years old in good health and CMV-seropositive. The sequencing sample was made of PBMCs. CDR3 amino acids: CASSLEIAGGSLEQYF. CDR3 nucleotides: TGCGCCAGCAGCTTGGAGATAGCGGGGGGGTCCCTGGAGCAGTACTTC.